A single sample gave rise to the 25 T cell receptor beta chains below, sequenced in a study of T-cell reconstitution after alpha-beta-depleted transplantation in children. Construction of the TCRbeta library involved unique molecular identifiers. TCRdb analysed the PCR reads with MiXCR anew, one entry per CDR3 protein. The sample holds 200,000 to 250,000 distinct CDR3 sequences, 8.5% to 10% seen once. Here the sequenced sample was PBMCs from the stem cell graft donor, taken from the stem cell graft. The receptors derive from a human donor who donated a stem cell graft to a child with acute lymphoblastic leukemia.

The rearrangement joins TRBV20-1 to TRBJ2-3; 7 bases are shared with TRBD2. J was trimmed by 0 bases and V by 6 bases; bases with no gene match: 9. The germline V gene has CDR1 DFQATT and CDR2 SNEGSKA (reference sequence). This CDR3 is 15 amino acids long. CDR3 sequence reads: CSARKLGGSTDTQYF. The DNA for the CDR3 is TGCAGTGCCAGAAAGCTGGGGGGGAGCACAGATACGCAGTATTTT.

This clonotype has a handful of counts. V and J are TRBV5-5 and TRBJ1-2, with D unclear. This CDR3 is 15 amino acids long. Germline CDR1 is SGHKS and CDR2 is YYEKEE (reference sequence). Trimming left V 10 bases short and J 2 bases short, with 21 bases between. The CDR3 loop reads CASAWTGSANYGYTF. In nucleotides, the CDR3 is TGTGCCTCAGCCTGGACGGGGTCGGCAAACTATGGCTACACCTTC.

The V call is TRBV7-7, the J call TRBJ2-2, with D possibly TRBD1 on 6 matching bases. The V end was cut by 1 base, the J end by 5 bases, with 8 bases between. Germline CDR1 SSHAT, CDR2 FNYEAQ (reference sequence). The CDR3 consists of 14 residues. The CDR3 coding sequence is TGTGCCAGCAGCTTAGACAGGGTAACCGGGGAGCTGTTTTTT. Its translation: CASSLDRVTGELFF.

This clonotype appeared a few times. The chain links TRBV10-3 to TRBJ1-5; D not resolved. The CDR3 extends over 14 amino acids. Germline assignment: CDR1 ENHRY and CDR2 SYGVKD. Trimming pared 2 bases from V and 3 bases from J, leaving 8 bases between. CDR3 nucleotide sequence: TGTGCCATCAGTGAGACGGCGGTCAATCAGCCCCAGCATTTT. This gives the protein CAISETAVNQPQHF.

This clonotype showed up many times. This chain uses TRBV7-2 with TRBJ2-5, with 8 bases fitting TRBD2. There are 15 residues in the CDR3. Trimming cost V 5 bases and J 2 bases; bases outside gene matches: 7. Looked up from germline, CDR1 is SGHTA and CDR2 is FQGNSA. The CDR3 nucleotides are TGTGCCAGCAGCGGTAGCGGGGTGGGGCAAGAGACCCAGTACTTC. The encoded protein is CASSGSGVGQETQYF.

V and J are TRBV7-2 and TRBJ2-1, with TRBD2 matching 9 bases. Germline assignment: CDR1 SGHTA and CDR2 FQGNSA. The CDR3 consists of 14 residues. V shed 8 bases, J shed 8 bases, and the junction held 10 bases outside the gene matches. CDR3 DNA: TGTGCCAGCTGCGCGGGGGGGCCGGTGGATGAGCAGTTCTTC. Its translation: CASCAGGPVDEQFF.

This clonotype was recorded at least ten times. The chain uses TRBV4-2 and TRBJ2-3; 11 bases agree with TRBD1. Trimming cost V 1 base and J 2 bases; bases outside gene matches: 8. This CDR3 has 18 residues. Germline V lookup: CDR1 LGHNA, CDR2 YNFKEQ. CDR3 in amino acids: CASSQALGQGVNTDTQYF. CDR3 bases: TGTGCCAGCAGCCAAGCTTTGGGACAGGGGGTAAACACAGATACGCAGTATTTT.

In its sample, this clonotype was seen many times. The chain has TRBV5-4 and TRBJ2-2; D might be TRBD1 (7 bases). The V end was cut by 4 bases, the J end by 4 bases, with 14 bases between. The CDR3 has 15 residues. Germline V gives CDR1 SGHNT, CDR2 YYREEE (reference sequence). The CDR3: CASSQGGASTGELFF. In DNA, the CDR3 is TGTGCCAGCAGCCAGGGGGGCGCGAGCACCGGGGAGCTGTTTTTT.

This clonotype has a count of ten or more. The gene calls are TRBV30 and TRBJ2-3, with TRBD2 matching 9 bases. This CDR3 region has 17 residues. Germline assignment: CDR1 GTSNPN and CDR2 SVGIG (reference sequence). Trimming at V came to 4 bases and at J to 1 base, leaving 12 bases not matched to a gene. The CDR3 nucleotides read TGTGCCTGGACCTTAGCGGGGGCGATACTCCGCACAGATACGCAGTATTTT. This sequence encodes CAWTLAGAILRTDTQYF.

This clonotype showed up just a few times. J is TRBJ1-1 and V is TRBV3-1, with D perhaps matching TRBD1 (6 bases). The CDR3 is 15 residues long. The V gene's germline CDR1 is LGHDT and CDR2 YNNKEL (reference sequence). V lost 5 bases and J 0 bases, leaving 13 bases between the germline ends. The DNA for the CDR3 is TGTGCCAGCAGCGCCCACAGGGCCTTGAACACTGAAGCTTTCTTT. Its translation: CASSAHRALNTEAFF.

This clonotype was seen many times. The chain couples TRBV4-2 to TRBJ2-1, with D possibly being TRBD2 (6 bases). The CDR3 sequence is 17 residues long. CDR1 and CDR2 (germline): LGHNA, YNFKEQ. Trimming pared 6 bases from V and 4 bases from J, leaving 22 bases between. The CDR3 DNA is TGTGCCAGCAGTCCAGACTCACTAGCACACACGTACAATGAGCAGTTCTTC. Translation: CASSPDSLAHTYNEQFF.

In this sample, this clonotype turned up a few times. The chain combines TRBV6-1 with TRBJ2-3; possibly TRBD1 for D (6 bases). CDR1 is MNHNS, CDR2 SASEGT, per germline. The CDR3 has 15 amino acids. Trimming shortened V by 5 bases and J by 0 bases, and 12 bases separated the two germline ends. Here the CDR3 reads CASSKRQGSTDTQYF. The CDR3 DNA reads as TGTGCCAGCAGTAAACGGCAGGGGAGCACAGATACGCAGTATTTT.

This clonotype was seen many times. The genes are TRBV18 and TRBJ2-3; D gene uncertain. Germline CDR1 KGHSH, CDR2 LQKENI. V was cut by 0 bases and J by 1 base, with 11 bases left in between. The CDR3 extends over 16 amino acids. The CDR3 here is CASSPPGTSRTDTQYF. CDR3 coding DNA: TGTGCCAGCTCACCACCCGGAACGAGCCGCACAGATACGCAGTATTTT.

This clonotype was detected many times. The junction shows a germline mismatch at one end, possibly a read error. The rearrangement uses TRBV10-3 and TRBJ1-5; the D gene is possibly TRBD1 (6 bases). There are 17 residues in the CDR3. Germline CDR1 and CDR2: ENHRY and SYGVKD. CDR3 residues: CATSGVVRGIWNQPQHF. Here the CDR3 DNA reads TGTGCCACCAGTGGGGTAGTCAGGGGTATATGGAATCAGCCCCAGCATTTT.

This clonotype was seen only a few times. The chain carries TRBV3-1 and TRBJ1-1, with D perhaps matching TRBD1 (6 bases). CDR1 is LGHDT and CDR2 is YNNKEL in the germline V gene (reference sequence). This CDR3 has 13 residues. With 7 bases removed from V and 1 base from J, the gap between germline ends came to 10 bases. DNA for the CDR3: TGTGCCAGCACCCAGGGACAGAACACTGAAGCTTTCTTT. Translating gives CASTQGQNTEAFF.

The rearrangement links TRBV29-1 to TRBJ1-1; D gene ambiguous. Germline CDR1 SQVTM, CDR2 ANQGSEA. The CDR3 totals 13 residues. V lost 6 bases and J 1 base, leaving 12 bases between the germline ends. In DNA form, the CDR3 reads TGCAGCGTCGCCCCCTACCCGAACACTGAAGCTTTCTTT. As protein: CSVAPYPNTEAFF.

This clonotype was detected ten times or more. The rearrangement uses TRBV27 and TRBJ2-1; D may correspond to TRBD1 or TRBD2 (5 bases each). V lost 3 bases to trimming and J lost 0 bases, with 12 bases between them. The germline CDR1 and CDR2 sequences are MNHEY and SMNVEV (reference sequence). There are 16 residues in the CDR3. CDR3 sequence: CASSLTGTRSYNEQFF. The CDR3 coding sequence is TGTGCCAGCAGTTTGACCGGGACCCGCTCCTACAATGAGCAGTTCTTC.

This clonotype was seen many times. This chain links TRBV5-1 with TRBJ2-1; D possibly corresponds to TRBD1 (5 bases). Germline V gene lookup returns CDR1 SGHRS and CDR2 YFSETQ. This CDR3 spans 13 amino acids. The V end was cut by 5 bases, the J end by 8 bases, with 14 bases between. The CDR3 reads CASRQGVQDEQFF. The CDR3 coding sequence is TGCGCCAGCAGACAAGGGGTTCAGGATGAGCAGTTCTTC. Full variable domain (rest looked up from reference TRBV5-1 and TRBJ2-1): KAGVTQTPRYLIKTRGQQVTLSCSPISGHRSVSWYQQTPGQGLQFLFEYFSETQRNKGNFPGRFSGRQFSNSRSEMNVSTLELGDSALYLCASRQGVQDEQFFGPGTRLTVL.

This clonotype was picked up many times. J is TRBJ2-3 and V is TRBV5-1, with a weak D call TRBD2 (5 bases). Between the trimmed V and J ends, which lost 6 bases and 6 bases, there was a span of 11 bases. The CDR3 loop spans 12 amino acids. Germline-derived CDR1 and CDR2 are SGHRS and YFSETQ. CDR3 amino acids: CASTGLRDTQYF. In nucleotides, the CDR3 is TGCGCCAGCACCGGACTTCGCGATACGCAGTATTTT.

This clonotype was picked up a small number of times. V and J are TRBV30 and TRBJ2-3; no firm D call. The CDR3 is 12 residues long. CDR1 and CDR2 from the germline V gene are GTSNPN and SVGIG (reference sequence). Trimming took off 2 bases at V and 8 bases at J, with 11 bases between the two ends. CDR3 bases: TGTGCCTGGAGTTCTGTTGGGGTTACGCAGTATTTT. Translating gives CAWSSVGVTQYF.

This clonotype has only a few counts. The chain combines TRBV7-2 with TRBJ2-5; weak D call: TRBD1 (6 bases). Germline loops: CDR1 SGHTA, CDR2 FQGNSA. Trimming stripped 2 bases from V and 4 bases from J, with 17 bases between. The CDR3 is made up of 16 amino acids. CDR3 in amino acids: CASSLQSTLGGETQYF. The CDR3 bases are TGTGCCAGCAGCTTACAGAGTACGTTAGGGGGAGAGACCCAGTACTTC.

The chain combines TRBV6-1 with TRBJ1-4; maybe TRBD1 (6 bases). CDR1 is MNHNS, CDR2 SASEGT, per germline. The V and J ends lost 2 bases and 0 bases respectively, with 10 bases between them. CDR3 size: 16 residues. The CDR3, as DNA: TGTGCCAGCAGTGAACAGGACAGTTCAACTAATGAAAAACTGTTTTTT. Encoded protein: CASSEQDSSTNEKLFF.

The chain employs TRBV3-1 and TRBJ2-5, with 11 bases lining up with TRBD2. The CDR3 covers 15 residues. Germline CDR1 LGHDT, CDR2 YNNKEL (reference sequence). With 4 bases clipped from V and 0 bases from J, the junction kept 1 base outside the gene matches. The CDR3 sequence: CASSLTSGNQETQYF. As DNA, the CDR3 is TGTGCCAGCAGCCTGACTAGCGGGAACCAAGAGACCCAGTACTTC.

Only a few counts were recorded for this clonotype. The chain carries TRBV12-3 or TRBV12-4 and TRBJ1-6; a possible D gene is TRBD1 (5 bases). CDR3 length: 15 residues. V was clipped by 3 bases and J by 1 base, with 7 bases between them. CDR3 sequence: CASSFGASYNSPLHF. CDR3 coding DNA: TGTGCCAGCAGTTTTGGGGCTTCCTATAATTCACCCCTCCACTTT.

This clonotype was counted between two and nine times. This chain joins TRBV19 and TRBJ1-5; TRBD1 matches 8 bases. Germline CDR1 and CDR2: LNHDA and SQIVND (reference sequence). J gave up 5 bases and V 2 bases, and 5 bases lay outside the gene matches. The CDR3 is 15 amino acids. The CDR3 coding sequence is TGTGCCAGTAGTATATATGGGACAGGCTATCAGCCCCAGCATTTT. This encodes CASSIYGTGYQPQHF.